This TCR beta chain was identified in a study of CD4 T cells in relation to SARS-CoV-2 and coronaviruses. Study findings and constraints: According to naive versus memory sequencing, detected responses are memory recall, not newly primed. Roughly 65% of donors had memory CD4+ clonotypes crossrecognizing SARS-CoV-2 and common cold coronavirus spike.

Trimming stripped 5 bases from V and 3 bases from J, with 10 bases between. This CDR3 region has 13 residues. Germline loops: CDR1 MDHEN, CDR2 SYDVKM. As for this clone: As yet, its antigen is unknown.

Clones were read by immunoSEQ multiplex PCR, and TCRdb kept only the in-frame ones, dropping some. This table holds some 32,000 clones, about 76% found once. The V gene is TRBV28, the J gene TRBJ1-1; tentative D call: TRBD1 (5 bases). Material for sequencing was memory CD4+ T cells from PBMCs, cultured in vitro. The receptor was derived from an adult with COVID-19. The DNA for the CDR3 is TGTGCCAGCAGTCCCAGACAGTACACTGAAGCTTTCTTT. This sequence encodes CASSPRQYTEAFF.